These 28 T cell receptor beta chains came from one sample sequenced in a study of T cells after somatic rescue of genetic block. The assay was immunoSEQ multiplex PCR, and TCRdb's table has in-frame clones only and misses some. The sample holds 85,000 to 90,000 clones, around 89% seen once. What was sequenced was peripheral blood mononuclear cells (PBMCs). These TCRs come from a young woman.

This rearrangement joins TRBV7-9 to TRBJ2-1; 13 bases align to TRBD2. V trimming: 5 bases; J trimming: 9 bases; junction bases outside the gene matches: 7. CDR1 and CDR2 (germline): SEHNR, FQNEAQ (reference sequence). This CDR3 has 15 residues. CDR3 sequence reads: CASSRTSGGLGEQFF. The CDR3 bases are TGTGCCAGCAGCCGGACTAGCGGGGGTTTGGGTGAGCAGTTCTTC.

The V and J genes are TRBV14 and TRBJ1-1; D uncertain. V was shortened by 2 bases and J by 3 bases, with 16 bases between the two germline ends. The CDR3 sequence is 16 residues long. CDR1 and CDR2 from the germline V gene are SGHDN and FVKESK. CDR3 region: CASSQWSLRRDTEAFF. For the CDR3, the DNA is TGTGCCAGCAGCCAATGGTCCCTCAGGAGGGACACTGAAGCTTTCTTT.

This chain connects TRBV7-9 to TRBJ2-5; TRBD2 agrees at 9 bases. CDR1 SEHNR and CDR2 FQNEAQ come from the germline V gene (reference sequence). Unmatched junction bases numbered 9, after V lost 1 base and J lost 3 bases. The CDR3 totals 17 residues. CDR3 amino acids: CASSLGERRLAEETQYF. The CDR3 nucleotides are TGTGCCAGCAGCTTAGGGGAAAGGAGACTAGCGGAAGAGACCCAGTACTTC. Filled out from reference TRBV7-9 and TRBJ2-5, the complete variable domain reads DTGVSQNPRHKITKRGQNVTFRCDPISEHNRLYWYRQTLGQGPEFLTYFQNEAQLEKSRLLSDRFSAERPKGSFSTLEIQRTEQGDSAMYLCASSLGERRLAEETQYFGPGTRLLVL.

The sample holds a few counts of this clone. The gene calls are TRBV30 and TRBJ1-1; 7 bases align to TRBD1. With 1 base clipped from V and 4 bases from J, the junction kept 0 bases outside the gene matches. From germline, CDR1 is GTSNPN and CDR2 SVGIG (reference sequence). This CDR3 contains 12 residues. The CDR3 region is CAWSAGGTEAFF. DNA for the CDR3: TGTGCCTGGAGTGCAGGGGGCACTGAAGCTTTCTTT.

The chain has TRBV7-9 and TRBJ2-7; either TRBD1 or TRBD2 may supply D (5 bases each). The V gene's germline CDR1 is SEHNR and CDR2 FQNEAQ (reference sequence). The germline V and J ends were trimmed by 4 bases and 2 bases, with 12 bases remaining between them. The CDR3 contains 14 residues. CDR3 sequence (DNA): TGTGCCAGCAGCTCCCGGGACGGTCCCTACGAGCAGTACTTC. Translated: CASSSRDGPYEQYF.

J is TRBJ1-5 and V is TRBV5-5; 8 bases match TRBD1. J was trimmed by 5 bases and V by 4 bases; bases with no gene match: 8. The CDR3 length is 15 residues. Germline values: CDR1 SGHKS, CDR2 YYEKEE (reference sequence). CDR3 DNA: TGTGCCAGCAGCCACAGTCAGGGGGCGGATCAGCCCCAGCATTTT. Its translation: CASSHSQGADQPQHF.

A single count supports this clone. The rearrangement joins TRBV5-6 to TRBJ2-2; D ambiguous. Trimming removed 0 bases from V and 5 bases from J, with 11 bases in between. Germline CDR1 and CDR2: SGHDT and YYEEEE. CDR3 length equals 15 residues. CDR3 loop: CASSLVRTATGELFF. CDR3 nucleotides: TGTGCCAGCAGCTTGGTAAGGACCGCGACCGGGGAGCTGTTTTTT.

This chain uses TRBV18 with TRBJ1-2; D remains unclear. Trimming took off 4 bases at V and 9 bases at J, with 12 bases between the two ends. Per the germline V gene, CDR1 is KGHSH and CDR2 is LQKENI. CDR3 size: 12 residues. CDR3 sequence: CASSRGYGSYTF. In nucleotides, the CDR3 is TGTGCCAGCTCACGAGGGTATGGGAGCTACACCTTC. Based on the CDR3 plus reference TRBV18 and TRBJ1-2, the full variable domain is NAGVMQNPRHLVRRRGQEARLRCSPMKGHSHVYWYRQLPEEGLKFMVYLQKENIIDESGMPKERFSAEFPKEGPSILRIQQVVRGDSAAYFCASSRGYGSYTFGSGTRLTVV.

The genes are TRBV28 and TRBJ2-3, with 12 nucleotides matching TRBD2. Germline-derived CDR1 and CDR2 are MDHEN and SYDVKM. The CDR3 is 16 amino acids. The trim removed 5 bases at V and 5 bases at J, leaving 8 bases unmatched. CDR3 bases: TGTGCCAGCAGTCCCCCCACTAGCGGGAGGTTAGATACGCAGTATTTT. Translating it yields CASSPPTSGRLDTQYF.

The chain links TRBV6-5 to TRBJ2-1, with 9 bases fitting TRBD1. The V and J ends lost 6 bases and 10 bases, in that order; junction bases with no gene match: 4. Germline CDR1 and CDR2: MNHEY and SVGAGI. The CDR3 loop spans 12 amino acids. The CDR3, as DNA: TGTGCCAGCAGAACAGGGGGCGTCGAGCAGTTCTTC. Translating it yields CASRTGGVEQFF.

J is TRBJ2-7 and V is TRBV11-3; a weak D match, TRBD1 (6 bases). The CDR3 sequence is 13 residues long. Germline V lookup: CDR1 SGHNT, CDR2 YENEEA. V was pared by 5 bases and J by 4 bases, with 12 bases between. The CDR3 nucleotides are TGTGCCAGCAGCCCTGGGACACAGTACGAGCAGTACTTC. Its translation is CASSPGTQYEQYF.

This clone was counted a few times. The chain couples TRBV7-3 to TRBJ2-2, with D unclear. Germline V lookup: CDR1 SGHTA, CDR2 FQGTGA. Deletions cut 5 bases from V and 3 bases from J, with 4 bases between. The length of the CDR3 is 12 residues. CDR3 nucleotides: TGTGCCAGCAGCGGATACACCGGGGAGCTGTTTTTT. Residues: CASSGYTGELFF.

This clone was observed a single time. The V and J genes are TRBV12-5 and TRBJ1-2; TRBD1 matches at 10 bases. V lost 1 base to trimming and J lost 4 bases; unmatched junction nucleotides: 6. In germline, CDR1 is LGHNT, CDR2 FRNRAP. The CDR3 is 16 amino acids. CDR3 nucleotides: TGTGCTAGTGGTTTGGGCGCCGGGACAGGGGCCTATGGCTACACCTTC. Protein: CASGLGAGTGAYGYTF.

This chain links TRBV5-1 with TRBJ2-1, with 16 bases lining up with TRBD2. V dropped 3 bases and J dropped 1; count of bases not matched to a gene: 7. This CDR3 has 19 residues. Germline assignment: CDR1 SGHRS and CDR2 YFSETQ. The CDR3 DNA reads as TGCGCCAGCAGCTCCCCGGGACTAGCGGGAGGGCGGTCCTACAATGAGCAGTTCTTC. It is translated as CASSSPGLAGGRSYNEQFF.

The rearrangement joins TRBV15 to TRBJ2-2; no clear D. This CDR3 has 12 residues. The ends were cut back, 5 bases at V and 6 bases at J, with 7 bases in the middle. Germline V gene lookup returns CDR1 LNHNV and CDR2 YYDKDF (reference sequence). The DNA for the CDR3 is TGTGCCACCAGCCTCCCCCCCGGGGAGCTGTTTTTT. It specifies CATSLPPGELFF.

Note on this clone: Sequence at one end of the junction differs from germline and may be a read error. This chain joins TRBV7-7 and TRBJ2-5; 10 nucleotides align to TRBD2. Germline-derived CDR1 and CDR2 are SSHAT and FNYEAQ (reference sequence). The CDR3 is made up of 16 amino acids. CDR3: CASSLGSGRAGETQYF. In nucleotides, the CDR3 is TGTGCTAGCAGCTTAGGGAGCGGGAGGGCTGGGGAGACCCAGTACTTC.

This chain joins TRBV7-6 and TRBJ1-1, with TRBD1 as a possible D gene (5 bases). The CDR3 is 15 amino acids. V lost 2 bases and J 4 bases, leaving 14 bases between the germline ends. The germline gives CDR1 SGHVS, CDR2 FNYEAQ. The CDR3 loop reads CASSLSGGSGTEAFF. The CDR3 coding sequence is TGTGCCAGCAGCTTAAGTGGGGGGTCGGGCACTGAAGCTTTCTTT. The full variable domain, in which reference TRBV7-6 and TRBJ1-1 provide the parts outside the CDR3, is GAGVSQSPRYKVTKRGQDVALRCDPISGHVSLYWYRQALGQGPEFLTYFNYEAQQDKSGLPNDRFSAERPEGSISTLTIQRTEQRDSAMYRCASSLSGGSGTEAFFGQGTRLTVV.

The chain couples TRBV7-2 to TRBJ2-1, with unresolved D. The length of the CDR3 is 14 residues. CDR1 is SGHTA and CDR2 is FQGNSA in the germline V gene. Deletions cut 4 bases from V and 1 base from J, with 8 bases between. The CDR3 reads CASSSFSSYNEQFF. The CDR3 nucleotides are TGTGCCAGCAGCTCCTTCAGTTCCTACAATGAGCAGTTCTTC.

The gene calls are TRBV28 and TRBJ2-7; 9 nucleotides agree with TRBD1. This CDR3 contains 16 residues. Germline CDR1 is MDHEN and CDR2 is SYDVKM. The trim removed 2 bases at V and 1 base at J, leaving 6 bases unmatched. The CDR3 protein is CASSLTPTGGSYEQYF. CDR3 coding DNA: TGTGCCAGCAGTTTAACCCCGACAGGGGGGTCCTACGAGCAGTACTTC.

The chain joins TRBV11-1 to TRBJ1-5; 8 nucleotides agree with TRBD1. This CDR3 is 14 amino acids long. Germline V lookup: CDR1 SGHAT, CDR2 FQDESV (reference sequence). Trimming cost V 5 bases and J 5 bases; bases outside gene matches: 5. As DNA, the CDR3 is TGTGCCAGCAGCCCTGGACAGGGCGATCAGCCCCAGCATTTT. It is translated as CASSPGQGDQPQHF.

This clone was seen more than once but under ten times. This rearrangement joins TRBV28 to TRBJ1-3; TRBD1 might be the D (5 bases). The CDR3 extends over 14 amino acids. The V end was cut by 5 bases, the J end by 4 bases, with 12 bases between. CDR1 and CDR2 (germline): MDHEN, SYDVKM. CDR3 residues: CASSTGYLGNTIYF. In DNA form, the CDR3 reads TGTGCCAGCAGTACAGGTTATTTAGGAAACACCATATATTTT.

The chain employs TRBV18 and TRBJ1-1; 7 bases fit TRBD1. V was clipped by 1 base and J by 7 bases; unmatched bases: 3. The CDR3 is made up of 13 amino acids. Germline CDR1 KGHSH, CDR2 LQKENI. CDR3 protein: CASSPQGQSEAFF. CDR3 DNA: TGTGCCAGCTCACCACAGGGACAGAGTGAAGCTTTCTTT. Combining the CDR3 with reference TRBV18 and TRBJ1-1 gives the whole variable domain NAGVMQNPRHLVRRRGQEARLRCSPMKGHSHVYWYRQLPEEGLKFMVYLQKENIIDESGMPKERFSAEFPKEGPSILRIQQVVRGDSAAYFCASSPQGQSEAFFGQGTRLTVV.

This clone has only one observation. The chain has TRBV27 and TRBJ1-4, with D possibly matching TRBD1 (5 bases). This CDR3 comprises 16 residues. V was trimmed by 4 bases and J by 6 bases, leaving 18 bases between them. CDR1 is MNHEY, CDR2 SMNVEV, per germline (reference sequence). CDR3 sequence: CASSSRAWGGDEKLFF. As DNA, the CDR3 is TGTGCCAGCAGTTCCCGAGCGTGGGGGGGGGATGAAAAACTGTTTTTT.

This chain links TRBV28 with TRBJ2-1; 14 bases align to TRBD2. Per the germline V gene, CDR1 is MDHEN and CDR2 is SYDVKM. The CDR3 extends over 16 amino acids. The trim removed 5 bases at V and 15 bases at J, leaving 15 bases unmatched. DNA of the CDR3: TGTGCCAGCAGTGTGAGACTAGCGGGAGGGCGAAGGGGTCCGTTCTTC. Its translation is CASSVRLAGGRRGPFF.

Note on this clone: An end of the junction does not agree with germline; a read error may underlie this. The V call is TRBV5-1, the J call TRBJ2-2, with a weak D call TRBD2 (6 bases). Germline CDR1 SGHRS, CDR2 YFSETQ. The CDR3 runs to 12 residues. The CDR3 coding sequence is TGCGCCAGCAGGTTGGGAGGCGGGGAGCTGTTTTTT. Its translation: CASRLGGGELFF.

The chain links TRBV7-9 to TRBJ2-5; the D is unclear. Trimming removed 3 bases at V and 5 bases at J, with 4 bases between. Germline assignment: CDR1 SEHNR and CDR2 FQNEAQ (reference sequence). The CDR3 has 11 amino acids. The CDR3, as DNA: TGTGCCAGCAGCTTGGTGGAGACCCAGTACTTC. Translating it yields CASSLVETQYF.

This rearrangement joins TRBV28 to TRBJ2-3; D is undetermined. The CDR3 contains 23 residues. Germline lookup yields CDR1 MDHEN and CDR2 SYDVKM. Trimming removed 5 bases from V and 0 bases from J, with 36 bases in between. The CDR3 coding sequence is TGTGCCAGCAGTCCCTGGCTGGGTATCCGTAGTCCCCCGAAATTCCCTAGCACAGATACGCAGTATTTT. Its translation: CASSPWLGIRSPPKFPSTDTQYF. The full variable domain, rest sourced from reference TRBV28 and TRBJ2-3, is DVKVTQSSRYLVKRTGEKVFLECVQDMDHENMFWYRQDPGLGLRLIYFSYDVKMKEKGDIPEGYSVSREKKERFSLILESASTNQTSMYLCASSPWLGIRSPPKFPSTDTQYFGPGTRLTVL.

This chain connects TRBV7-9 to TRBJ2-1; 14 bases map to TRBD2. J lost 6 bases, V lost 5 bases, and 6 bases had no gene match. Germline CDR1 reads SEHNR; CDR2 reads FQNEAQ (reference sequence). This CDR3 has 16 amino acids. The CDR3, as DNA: TGTGCCAGCAGCCCCTTGACTAGCGGGAGGGCCAATGAGCAGTTCTTC. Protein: CASSPLTSGRANEQFF.